The T cell receptor beta chain described here comes from a study of blood T cell repertoires in COVID-19 (dated by TCRdb to about 2020). Turning to the overall study: Samples covering the acute and convalescent phases of COVID-19 were provided by collaborators in the United States, Italy and Spain. The material from the prospective study consisted of cDNA or gDNA derived from T cells, B-cell-depleted T cells, or PBMCs. The dataset comprised deeply sampled blood TCRbeta repertoires from subjects exposed to, actively infected with, or recovered from COVID-19. The repertoires were released in a freely available public database meant as a resource for research on the immune response to SARS-CoV-2. Samples were obtained from the ongoing ImmuneRACE study (first 160 participants) and from about 1,300 subjects provided by 6 global collaborators. The sample metadata nearly always contained a de-identified subject ID, COVID-19 status, age in years and sex. Where HLA class I and class II types were available, the types were taken from metadata supplied by the sample provider, not from assay-based typing.

Of note for this clone: No cognate antigen has been identified for it. No much larger clone is present one base from it, and per-base qualities are unavailable.

The paper as a whole reports these results and caveats: The amount of clinical and demographic metadata varied by source and participant and was provided uncurated.

TCRbeta CDR3 regions were amplified from genomic DNA by means of the immunoSEQ Assay, a bias-controlled multiplex PCR. From the authors' description of their analysis: Nucleated cell counts per sample were estimated from amplification of reference gene primers within the assay. To quantify the absolute abundance of each unique TCRbeta CDR3 rearrangement, sequence reads were collapsed and filtered. For each sample, productive Simpson clonality was calculated as the square root of Simpson's diversity index over productive rearrangements. In its TCRdb copy, this immuneACCESS table keeps in-frame sequences only and misses some clones. Where compared with another copy, unresolved V genes explain less than half of these, and the others have no known cause. That table gives V, J and clone size, and the DNA gave D and trimming. For this sample the table gives about 210,000 clones, of which roughly four fifths were detected only once. 9.2% of the sample rests with the top ten.

Cut back by 5 bases and 2 bases, the V and J ends lie 9 bases apart. The CDR3 runs 13 amino acids, cysteine and phenylalanine included. Only the CDR3 DNA is retained, 39 bases long and in frame from the first base. CDR1 and CDR2 are drawn from the germline V gene: SNHLY, FYNNEI. Participants in the prospective study were enrolled through a virtual design, were aged roughly 18 to 100 years, and lived in some 24 United States geographic areas. Cohort assignment in the prospective study relied on participant-reported clinical history from a screening survey and a study questionnaire. ImmuneRACE Cohort 3 recovered participants were defined by two consecutive negative NP/OP PCR tests, healthcare professional clearance, or symptom resolution. In the prospective study, whole blood, serum and a nasopharyngeal or oropharyngeal swab were collected from each participant by mobile phlebotomists. Prospective study participants could optionally give additional blood draws and questionnaires over a 2-month period. Blood samples from the prospective study were shipped frozen or at room temperature prior to DNA extraction.

This TCR derives from a man aged 35-49 years who had recovered from COVID-19. The specimen sequenced was PBMCs or T cells enriched from blood (not recorded which). The chain employs TRBV2 and TRBJ1-1; possibly the D gene is TRBD1, per 6 matching bases. The DNA is as follows: TGTGCCAGCAGTTTGACAGGCAACACTGAAGCTTTCTTT. Translated, this gives CASSLTGNTEAFF.